These 15 T cell receptor beta chains were all obtained from the same sample, sequenced in a study of vaccination effects on CD4 cells after COVID-19. Their recognized antigens are unknown. Peptide-pool stimulation followed by sequencing identified expanded antigen-specific CD4+ clonotypes in the ViraFEST assay. On day 10 of culture, CD4+ T cells were separated out. Nucleocapsid antibodies were negative in the vaccine recipients, who had never had SARS-CoV-2 infection. Assay used: immunoSEQ multiplex PCR; TCRdb lists only in-frame clones, some missing. Of 40,000 to 45,000 clones listed, 70% to 85% are singletons. The sample in question was CD4+ T cells from PBMCs cultured with HCoV-NL63 spike peptides, obtained before COVID-19 vaccination. These receptors were taken from a human donor who received a COVID-19 vaccine.

V is TRBV7-2 and J is TRBJ2-3, with no clear D. In germline, CDR1 is SGHTA, CDR2 FQGNSA. V was trimmed by 0 bases and J by 4 bases, leaving 11 bases between them. CDR3 length: 15 residues. CDR3 residues: CASSLAWRGSDTQYF. The DNA for the CDR3 is TGTGCCAGCAGCTTAGCGTGGCGTGGCTCAGATACGCAGTATTTT.

CDR3 amino acids: CASTFDRGETGELFF. CDR3 DNA: TGTGCCAGTACCTTTGACAGGGGAGAGACCGGGGAGCTGTTTTTT. The rearrangement links TRBV19 to TRBJ2-2; 8 bases line up with TRBD1. The CDR3 is 15 amino acids. Unmatched junction bases numbered 9, after V lost 7 bases and J lost 5 bases. Germline V lookup: CDR1 LNHDA, CDR2 SQIVND (reference sequence).

The table lists this clone with a few counts. The J gene is TRBJ2-5, the V gene TRBV9; 8 bases fit TRBD1. The germline V gene has CDR1 SGDLS and CDR2 YYNGEE. Trimming at V came to 4 bases and at J to 7 bases, leaving 9 bases not matched to a gene. This CDR3 region has 14 residues. CDR3 region: CASSPSQGATTQYF. Written as DNA, the CDR3 is TGTGCCAGCAGCCCCAGCCAGGGGGCAACGACCCAGTACTTC.

The chain uses TRBV19 and TRBJ2-7; the D call may be TRBD1 or TRBD2 (5 bases each). The CDR3 covers 12 residues. V shed 4 bases and J shed 9 bases, with 13 bases lying between them. CDR1 is LNHDA, CDR2 SQIVND, per germline (reference sequence). The CDR3 reads CASSTGTGRQYV. The CDR3 DNA reads as TGTGCCAGTAGTACCGGGACCGGGCGGCAGTACGTC.

J is TRBJ2-5 and V is TRBV9; no definite D call. The CDR3 length is 13 residues. From germline, CDR1 is SGDLS and CDR2 YYNGEE. V dropped 4 bases and J dropped 5 bases, with 12 bases sitting between them. CDR3 amino acids: CASSRAPEETQYF. In nucleotides, the CDR3 is TGTGCCAGCAGCCGAGCCCCGGAGGAGACCCAGTACTTC.

The chain uses TRBV6-6 and TRBJ1-2; D call uncertain. The V end lost 1 base, the J end lost 2 bases, and 8 bases lay between the germline ends. The length of the CDR3 is 14 residues. The germline V gene has CDR1 MNHNY and CDR2 SVGAGI (reference sequence). DNA of the CDR3: TGTGCCAGCAGTTACTTAATAGGAAACTATGGCTACACCTTC. It specifies CASSYLIGNYGYTF.

CDR3: CASSPVPGQGIVYGYTF. CDR3 nucleotides: TGTGCCAGTAGTCCCGTACCGGGACAGGGTATAGTTTATGGCTACACCTTC. The V call is TRBV19, the J call TRBJ1-2; 9 bases are a match to TRBD1. From germline, CDR1 is LNHDA and CDR2 SQIVND (reference sequence). The CDR3 is made up of 17 amino acids. V lost 5 bases, J lost 5 bases, and 15 bases stayed unmatched.

The V gene is TRBV7-3, the J gene TRBJ2-3; 9 nucleotides agree with TRBD1. V lost 6 bases to trimming and J lost 3 bases; unmatched junction nucleotides: 7. CDR1 is SGHTA, CDR2 FQGTGA, per germline. The CDR3 contains 15 residues. The CDR3 sequence: CASSSGQGTTDTQYF. For the CDR3, the DNA is TGTGCCAGCAGTTCCGGACAGGGGACAACAGATACGCAGTATTTT.

V usage is TRBV7-2 and J usage is TRBJ1-2, with 8 bases matching TRBD1. The CDR3 loop spans 17 amino acids. The V gene's germline CDR1 is SGHTA and CDR2 FQGNSA. V shed 1 base, J shed 3 bases, and the junction held 10 bases outside the gene matches. CDR3 nucleotides: TGTGCCAGCAGCTTAGGCACAACAGGGGGAGTGTACTATGGCTACACCTTC. Its protein is CASSLGTTGGVYYGYTF.

The sample holds a few counts of this clone. This sequence joins TRBV24-1 and TRBJ2-5, with D possibly being TRBD2 (6 bases). The CDR3 covers 14 residues. V lost 5 bases and J lost 6, with 15 bases in between. Looked up from germline, CDR1 is KGHDR and CDR2 is SFDVKD. CDR3 sequence: CATSGGGAGKTQYF. CDR3 sequence (DNA): TGTGCCACCAGTGGCGGTGGGGCGGGGAAGACCCAGTACTTC.

The rearrangement joins TRBV7-2 to TRBJ1-3; D is unclear. Germline V lookup: CDR1 SGHTA, CDR2 FQGNSA. The CDR3 extends over 14 amino acids. V was cut by 5 bases and J by 3 bases, with 11 bases left in between. CDR3 nucleotide sequence: TGTGCCAGCAGCACCTACACGAGTGGAAACACCATATATTTT. Translation: CASSTYTSGNTIYF.

The V and J genes are TRBV28 and TRBJ1-5, with D hard to call. This CDR3 contains 12 residues. Germline lookup yields CDR1 MDHEN and CDR2 SYDVKM. V lost 6 bases, J lost 7 bases, and 10 bases lay in between. The CDR3 DNA sequence: TGTGCCAGCAGGCAGGTCGGGCAGCCCCAGCATTTT. Its protein is CASRQVGQPQHF.

The rearrangement joins TRBV7-3 to TRBJ2-3; 12 positions agree with TRBD2. This CDR3 is 15 amino acids long. The germline V gene has CDR1 SGHTA and CDR2 FQGTGA. V gave up 4 bases and J gave up 5 bases; unmatched junction bases: 4. The CDR3 DNA reads TGTGCCAGCAGCTCGACTAGCGGGGGAATAGATACGCAGTATTTT. It yields the protein CASSSTSGGIDTQYF.

This chain connects TRBV7-9 to TRBJ1-5; no clear D. V lost 6 bases, J lost 1 base, and 10 bases lay in between. The CDR3 covers 14 residues. Germline lookup yields CDR1 SEHNR and CDR2 FQNEAQ (reference sequence). The DNA for the CDR3 is TGTGCCAGCAGTCGGGTGGGGAGCAATCAGCCCCAGCATTTT. Translating gives CASSRVGSNQPQHF.

The chain combines TRBV4-2 with TRBJ2-2; D is possibly TRBD2 (5 bases). The V gene lost 1 base and the J gene lost 7 bases, with 10 bases spanning the gap. Germline CDR1 is LGHNA and CDR2 is YNFKEQ. CDR3 size: 14 residues. This CDR3 reads CASSQVGDNGELFF. CDR3 DNA: TGTGCCAGCAGCCAAGTGGGAGACAACGGGGAGCTGTTTTTT.